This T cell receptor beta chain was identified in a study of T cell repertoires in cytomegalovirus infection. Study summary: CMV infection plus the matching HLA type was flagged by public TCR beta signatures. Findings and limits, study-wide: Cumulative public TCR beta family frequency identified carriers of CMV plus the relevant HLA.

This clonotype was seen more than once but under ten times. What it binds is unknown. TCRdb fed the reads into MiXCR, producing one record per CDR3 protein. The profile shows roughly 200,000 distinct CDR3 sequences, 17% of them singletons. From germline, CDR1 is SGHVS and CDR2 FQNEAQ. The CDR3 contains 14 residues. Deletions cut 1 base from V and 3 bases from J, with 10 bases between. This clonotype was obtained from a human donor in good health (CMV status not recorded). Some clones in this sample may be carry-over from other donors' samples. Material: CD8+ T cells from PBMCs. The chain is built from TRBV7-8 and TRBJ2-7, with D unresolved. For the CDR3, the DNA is TGTGCCAGCAGCTTAGTTCTTTCCAACTACGAGCAGTACTTC. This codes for CASSLVLSNYEQYF.